This T cell receptor beta chain was profiled in a study of T cell clusters in autoimmune cytopenias (dated by TCRdb to 2018 to 2020). A note on the overall study: A median TRB sequencing depth of approximately 50,000 reads per sample was reached, and a median of roughly 2,000 distinct TRB clonotypes per sample was obtained. In autoimmune cytopenia patients, peripheral blood TRB and IGH repertoires were sequenced during active disease and over treatment follow-up, together with healthy, CLL and autoimmune hepatitis controls. The study was designed to test whether a disease-specific immune repertoire signature usable as a blood-based biomarker is carried by autoimmune cytopenia patients. Study-wide findings and limitations: The T cell clusters were defined in silico only, and their functional role remained to be validated experimentally. The cluster-lack signature was not seen for secondary cytopenia versus CLL, apparently masked by the dominant lymphoma-associated repertoire. GLIPH results suggested that primary autoimmune cytopenia patients were missing physiological T cell clusters, with over 45 clusters found only in healthy donors compared with about 16 found only in patients. The TRB repertoire shifts, including less even repertoires in secondary cytopenia and CLL, mostly reflected lymphoma bias and not autoimmunity. Healthy donors showed roughly 2.8-fold more exclusive TRB clusters than active autoimmune hepatitis patients, consistent with an autoimmunity-wide signature.

TRB rearrangements were amplified by multiplex PCR following a touch-down protocol, with the TRB-A and TRB-B primer pools mixed in one tube. Illumina adapters and sample indices were attached to the amplicons through two consecutive PCR reactions using Phusion HS II polymerase. The amplicons were purified from gel with the NucleoSpin Gel and PCR Clean-up kit, after which the amplicons were quantified by Qubit and checked for quality on an Agilent 2100 Bioanalyzer. Sequencing of the libraries was done on an Illumina MiSeq with 600-cycle, single-indexed, paired-end runs. In the paper's pipeline: Alignment and assembly of TRB reads were performed with MiXCR version 2.1.12 and the default MiXCR reference library. A clone was defined by each unique CDR3 nucleotide sequence, and the analysis included only productive sequences with two or more reads. Repertoire diversity was assessed with alpha-parameterized diversity profiles (alpha 0 to 5), including the Shannon (alpha 1) and Simpson (alpha 2) indices, which were computed with an R script. The tcR package was used to compute combinatorial TRB VJ usage, and cohorts were compared on this usage by principal component analysis with ade4. TCRbeta CDR3s were clustered with GLIPH on cohort pairs matched by age and read depth, and cluster frequencies were compared by Wilcoxon test. TCRdb reprocessed the reads, so every CDR3 protein sequence counts as one entry and DNA is not shown. These V and J calls rely on TCRdb rather than the paper's analysis. The sample's records list about 3,000 distinct CDR3 sequences. The ten largest clones add up to 15% to 20% of the sample.

This clonotype is medium-sized (0.01 to 0.1%) on the basis of its frequency; no count is available. Its recognized antigen is unknown. Each sample's TRB amplification started from 200 to 300 ng of peripheral blood genomic DNA, which corresponds to approximately 36,000 genome equivalents. The TCR sequence derives from a human donor with an autoimmune cytopenia, with autoimmune hepatitis or in good health (not recorded which). Sequencing used peripheral blood.

This receptor has the CDR3 CASRPNSGGNEKLFF. The chain is assembled from TRBV6-5 and TRBJ1-4; there is no DNA to check the TCRdb D call of TRBD1. The germline V gene yields MNHEY for CDR1 and SVGAGI for CDR2. The CDR3 covers 15 residues, taking in both the cysteine and the phenylalanine. The record lacks a DNA sequence.